This TCR beta chain was sequenced during a study of blood T cell repertoires in COVID-19. The wider study: PBMCs, B-cell-depleted T cells, or T cells provided the cDNA or gDNA that made up the material.

The assay was immunoSEQ multiplex PCR, and TCRdb's table has in-frame clones only and misses some. In the table there are 280,000 or so clones, around nine tenths of which are singletons. Germline V lookup: CDR1 GTSNPN, CDR2 SVGIG (reference sequence). With 3 bases removed from V and 1 base from J, the gap between germline ends came to 15 bases. This CDR3 is 15 amino acids long. In assigning cohorts, the study relied on participant-reported clinical history. Sequenced: PBMCs or T cells enriched from blood (not recorded which). This chain connects TRBV30 to TRBJ1-1; D perhaps matches TRBD1 (5 bases). This TCR derives from a woman in her forties who had recovered from COVID-19. The CDR3 loop is CAWSPVGRGNTEAFF. The DNA for the CDR3 is TGTGCCTGGAGCCCCGTCGGGAGGGGGAACACTGAAGCTTTCTTT.